A selection of T cell receptor beta chains follows, all from one sample in a study of T-cell reconstitution after alpha-beta-depleted transplantation in children. TCRdb redid the calling of the PCR reads with MiXCR, one entry per CDR3 protein. Among a few hundred thousand distinct CDR3 sequences listed, 10% to 15% were seen once. The starting material was PBMCs, mostly from graft donor cells, obtained 360 days after TCRalphabeta/CD19-depleted stem cell transplant. The receptors were sampled from a male patient younger than 18 who had a stem cell transplant for acute myeloid leukemia, so the T cells may come from the graft donor. CDR3s include the opening cysteine and the closing phenylalanine or tryptophan.

TRBJ2-1 | TRBV5-1 | CASSRDGQGAGEQFF
TRBJ2-1 | TRBV12-3/TRBV12-4 | CASSSPLAKAYNEQFF
TRBJ2-1 | TRBV12-5 | CASGLEATSEQFF
TRBJ2-7 | TRBV29-1 | CSVVPDAAYEQYF
TRBJ2-3 | TRBV11-2 | CASSLAHRAPPGDTQYF
TRBJ2-7 | TRBV28 | CASSSAALVSGISYEQYF
TRBJ2-5 | TRBV28 | CASSLDRGLGTQYF
TRBJ2-1 | TRBV4-3 | CASSQDSGGGSGHNEQFF
TRBJ2-6 | TRBV29-1 | CSVAGSGANVLTF
TRBJ1-1 | TRBV7-6 | CASSHGTEAFF
TRBJ2-7 | TRBV14 | CASSQEVLVEQYF
TRBJ2-7 | TRBV28 | CASLPPRGRYEQYF
TRBJ1-4 | TRBV20-1 | CSARDGNRDYWGSNEKLFF
TRBJ2-2 | TRBV10-3 | CAISELGQENTGELFF
TRBJ1-5 | TRBV12-3/TRBV12-4 | CASSLGGTPNQPQHF